Shown below are 4 T cell receptor beta chains from a single sample sequenced in a study of response to subunit inactivated influenza vaccine. TCRdb processed the RT-PCR reads anew with MiXCR; each CDR3 protein has one entry. Of roughly 500,000 distinct CDR3 sequences in the sample, roughly a quarter were seen once. The sample was also reused in another study, on T cells expressing NK-cell markers. That source notes: 5'RACE template switching with UMIs produced the TCR beta cDNA.

The source was CD4+ T cells sorted from PBMCs, collected 12 days after vaccination. All receptors come from a middle-aged man who received an inactivated influenza vaccine.

The CDR3 loop reads CASSPSRRGSWYNEQFF. The CDR3 DNA is TGTGCCAGCAGCCCCTCCCGGAGGGGTAGCTGGTACAATGAGCAGTTCTTC. This sequence joins TRBV6-4 and TRBJ2-1; perhaps TRBD2 as D (6 bases). V shed 6 bases and J shed 4 bases, with 22 bases lying between them. The germline V gene has CDR1 MRHNA and CDR2 SNTAGT. The CDR3 loop spans 17 amino acids.

The chain couples TRBV7-2 to TRBJ2-5, with D tentatively TRBD1 or TRBD2 (5 bases each). Germline CDR1 and CDR2: SGHTA and FQGNSA. Between the trimmed V and J ends, which lost 5 bases and 5 bases, there was a span of 18 bases. This CDR3 contains 15 residues. The CDR3 coding sequence is TGTGCCAGCAGCGTTAGCCGGGACCGGGCTGAGACCCAGTACTTC. The encoded protein is CASSVSRDRAETQYF.

The rearrangement links TRBV12-3 or TRBV12-4 to TRBJ2-3; D may be TRBD1 (5 bases). V lost 7 bases and J lost 2, with 13 bases in between. CDR3 size: 14 residues. The CDR3 sequence is CASKKQESTDTQYF. DNA of the CDR3: TGTGCCAGCAAAAAACAGGAGTCCACAGATACGCAGTATTTT.

The CDR3 sequence is CASSLTGQGIVKQPQHF. The DNA of the CDR3 is TGTGCCAGCAGCTTAACGGGACAGGGTATTGTGAAGCAGCCCCAGCATTTT. The V and J genes are TRBV7-8 and TRBJ1-5; 9 bases line up with TRBD1. CDR1 and CDR2 (germline): SGHVS, FQNEAQ. The CDR3 contains 17 residues. V was clipped by 2 bases and J by 7 bases; unmatched bases: 12.